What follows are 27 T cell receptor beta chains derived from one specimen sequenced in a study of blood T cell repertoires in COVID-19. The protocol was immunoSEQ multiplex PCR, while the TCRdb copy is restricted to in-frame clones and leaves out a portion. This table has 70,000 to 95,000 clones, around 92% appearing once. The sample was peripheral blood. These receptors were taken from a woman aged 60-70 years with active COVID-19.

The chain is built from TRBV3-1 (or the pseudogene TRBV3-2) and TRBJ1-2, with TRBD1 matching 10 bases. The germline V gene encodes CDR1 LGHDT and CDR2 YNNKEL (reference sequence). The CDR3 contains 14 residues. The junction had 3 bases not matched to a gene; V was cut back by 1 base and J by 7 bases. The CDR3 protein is CASSQGQGAIGYTF. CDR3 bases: TGTGCCAGCAGCCAAGGACAGGGGGCGATTGGCTACACCTTC.

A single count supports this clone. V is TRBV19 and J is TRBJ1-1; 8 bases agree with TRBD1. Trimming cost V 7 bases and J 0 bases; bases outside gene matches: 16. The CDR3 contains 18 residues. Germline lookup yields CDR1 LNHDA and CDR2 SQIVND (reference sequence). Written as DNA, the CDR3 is TGTGCCAGTACAACCTTTATGGGACAGGCGAACATGAACACTGAAGCTTTCTTT. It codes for CASTTFMGQANMNTEAFF.

The CDR3 region is CASSQDHDFRAQHF. DNA of the CDR3: TGTGCCAGCAGCCAAGATCATGACTTCAGGGCCCAGCATTTT. This chain links TRBV3-1 (or the pseudogene TRBV3-2) with TRBJ1-5, with D maybe TRBD1 (5 bases). The V and J ends lost 0 bases and 11 bases respectively, with 14 bases between them. Germline CDR1 and CDR2: LGHDT and YNNKEL (reference sequence). CDR3 size: 14 residues.

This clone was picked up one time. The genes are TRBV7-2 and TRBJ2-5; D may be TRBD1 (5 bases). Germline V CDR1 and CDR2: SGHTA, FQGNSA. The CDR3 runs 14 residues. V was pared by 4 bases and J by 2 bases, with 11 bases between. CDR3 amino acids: CASSSGHRQETQYF. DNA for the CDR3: TGTGCCAGCAGCTCTGGACACCGTCAAGAGACCCAGTACTTC.

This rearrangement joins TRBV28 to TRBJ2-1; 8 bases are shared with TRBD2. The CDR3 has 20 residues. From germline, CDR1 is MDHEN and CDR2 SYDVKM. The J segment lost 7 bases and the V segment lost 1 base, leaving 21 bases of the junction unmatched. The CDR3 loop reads CASSLSAGKWSGSGRNEQFF. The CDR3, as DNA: TGTGCCAGCAGTTTATCGGCAGGCAAGTGGAGCGGGAGCGGTCGGAATGAGCAGTTCTTC. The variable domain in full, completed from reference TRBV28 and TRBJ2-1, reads DVKVTQSSRYLVKRTGEKVFLECVQDMDHENMFWYRQDPGLGLRLIYFSYDVKMKEKGDIPEGYSVSREKKERFSLILESASTNQTSMYLCASSLSAGKWSGSGRNEQFFGPGTRLTVL.

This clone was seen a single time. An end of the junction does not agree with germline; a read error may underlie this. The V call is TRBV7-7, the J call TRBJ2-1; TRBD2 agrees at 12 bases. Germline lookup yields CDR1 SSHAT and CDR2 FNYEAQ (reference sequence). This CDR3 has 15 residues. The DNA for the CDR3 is TGTGCTAGCAGCCTCGGACTAGCGGGAAAAAATGAGCAGTTCTTC. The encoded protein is CASSLGLAGKNEQFF.

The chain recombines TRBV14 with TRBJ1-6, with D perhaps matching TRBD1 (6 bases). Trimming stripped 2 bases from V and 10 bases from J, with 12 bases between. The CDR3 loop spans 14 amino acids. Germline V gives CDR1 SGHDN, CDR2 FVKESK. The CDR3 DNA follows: TGTGCCAGCAGCCAATCCAACACAGGGTCACCCCTCCACTTT. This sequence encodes CASSQSNTGSPLHF.

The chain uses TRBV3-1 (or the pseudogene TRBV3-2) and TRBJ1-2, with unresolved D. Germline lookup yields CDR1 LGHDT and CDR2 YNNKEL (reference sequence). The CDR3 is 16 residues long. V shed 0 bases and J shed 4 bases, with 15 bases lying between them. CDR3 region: CASSQDLRARSYGYTF. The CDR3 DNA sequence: TGTGCCAGCAGCCAAGATTTGCGGGCCCGCTCCTATGGCTACACCTTC.

CDR3 DNA: TGTGCCAGCAGTTTGGGCCAGGGGTATTATCAGCCCCAGCATTTT. Protein product: CASSLGQGYYQPQHF. The chain is built from TRBV28 and TRBJ1-5; TRBD1 might be the D (6 bases). V was pared by 3 bases and J by 5 bases, with 14 bases between. CDR3 length: 15 residues. Germline V CDR1 and CDR2: MDHEN, SYDVKM.

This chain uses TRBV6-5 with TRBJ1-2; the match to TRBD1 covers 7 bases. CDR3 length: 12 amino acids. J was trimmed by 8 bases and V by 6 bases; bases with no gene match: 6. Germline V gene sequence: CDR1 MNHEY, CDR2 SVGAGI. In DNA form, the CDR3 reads TGTGCCAGCAGAACAGGGGAACACGGCTACACCTTC. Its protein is CASRTGEHGYTF.

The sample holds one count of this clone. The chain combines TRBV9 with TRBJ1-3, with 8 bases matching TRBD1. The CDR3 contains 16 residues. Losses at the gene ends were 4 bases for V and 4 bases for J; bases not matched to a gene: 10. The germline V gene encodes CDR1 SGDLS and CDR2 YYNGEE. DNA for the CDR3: TGTGCCAGCAGCCCCCTTCCAGGGGGCCCGGGAAACACCATATATTTT. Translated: CASSPLPGGPGNTIYF.

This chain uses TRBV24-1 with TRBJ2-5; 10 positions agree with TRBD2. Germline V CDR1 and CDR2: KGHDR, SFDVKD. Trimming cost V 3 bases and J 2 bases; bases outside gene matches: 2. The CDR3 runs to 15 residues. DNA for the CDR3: TGTGCCACCAGTGATACTAGCGGGGCTCAAGAGACCCAGTACTTC. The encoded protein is CATSDTSGAQETQYF.

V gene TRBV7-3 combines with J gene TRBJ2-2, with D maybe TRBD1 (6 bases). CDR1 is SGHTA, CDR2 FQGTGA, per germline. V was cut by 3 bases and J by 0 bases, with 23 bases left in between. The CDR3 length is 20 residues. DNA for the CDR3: TGTGCCAGCAGCTTTAGGTCCTGGGGGCGAAGGGGCTCGAACACCGGGGAGCTGTTTTTT. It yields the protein CASSFRSWGRRGSNTGELFF.

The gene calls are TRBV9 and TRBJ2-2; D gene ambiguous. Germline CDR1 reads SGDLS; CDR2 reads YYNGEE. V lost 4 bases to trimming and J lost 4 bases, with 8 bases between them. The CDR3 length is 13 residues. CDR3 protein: CASSKTGTGELFF. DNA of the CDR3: TGTGCCAGCAGCAAGACGGGCACCGGGGAGCTGTTTTTT.

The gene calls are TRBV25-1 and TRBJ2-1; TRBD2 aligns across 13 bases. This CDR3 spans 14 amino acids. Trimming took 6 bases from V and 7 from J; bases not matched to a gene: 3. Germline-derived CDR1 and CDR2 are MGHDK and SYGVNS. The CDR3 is CASRTSGRGNEQFF. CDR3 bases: TGTGCCAGCAGAACTAGCGGGAGGGGGAATGAGCAGTTCTTC.

This CDR3 is CASSSLGSNQPQHF. The CDR3 nucleotides read TGTGCCAGCAGCTCGCTCGGGTCAAATCAGCCCCAGCATTTT. J is TRBJ1-5 and V is TRBV7-6; no clear D. Germline CDR1 and CDR2: SGHVS and FNYEAQ. V was pared by 4 bases and J by 4 bases, with 11 bases between. The CDR3 is 14 residues long.

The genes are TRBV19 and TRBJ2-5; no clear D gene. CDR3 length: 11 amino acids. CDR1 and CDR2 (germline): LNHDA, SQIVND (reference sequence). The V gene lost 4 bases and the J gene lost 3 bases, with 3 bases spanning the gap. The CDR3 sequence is CASSTKETQYF. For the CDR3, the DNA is TGTGCCAGTAGTACCAAAGAGACCCAGTACTTC. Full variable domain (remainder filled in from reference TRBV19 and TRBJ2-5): DGGITQSPKYLFRKEGQNVTLSCEQNLNHDAMYWYRQDPGQGLRLIYYSQIVNDFQKGDIAEGYSVSREKKESFPLTVTSAQKNPTAFYLCASSTKETQYFGPGTRLLVL.

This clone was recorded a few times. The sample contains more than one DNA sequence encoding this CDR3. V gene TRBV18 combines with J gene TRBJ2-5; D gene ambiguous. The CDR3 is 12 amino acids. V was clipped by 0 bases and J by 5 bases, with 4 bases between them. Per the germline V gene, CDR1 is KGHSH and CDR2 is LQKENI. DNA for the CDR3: TGTGCCAGCTCACCACCGTCGGAGACCCAGTACTTC. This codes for CASSPPSETQYF.

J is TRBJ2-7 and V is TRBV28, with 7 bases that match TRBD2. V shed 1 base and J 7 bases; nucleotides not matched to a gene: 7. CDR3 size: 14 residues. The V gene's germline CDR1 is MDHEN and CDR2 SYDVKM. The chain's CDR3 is CASSLSGRSGEQYF. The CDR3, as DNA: TGTGCCAGCAGTTTATCCGGGAGGTCAGGGGAGCAGTACTTC. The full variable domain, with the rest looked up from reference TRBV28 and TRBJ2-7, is DVKVTQSSRYLVKRTGEKVFLECVQDMDHENMFWYRQDPGLGLRLIYFSYDVKMKEKGDIPEGYSVSREKKERFSLILESASTNQTSMYLCASSLSGRSGEQYFGPGTRLTVT.

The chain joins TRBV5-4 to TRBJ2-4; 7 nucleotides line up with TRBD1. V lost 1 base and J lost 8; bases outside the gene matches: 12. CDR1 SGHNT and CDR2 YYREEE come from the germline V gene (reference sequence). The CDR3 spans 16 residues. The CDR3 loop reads CASSLRSEGARYIQYF. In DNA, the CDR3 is TGTGCCAGCAGCTTGAGGTCCGAGGGGGCGAGGTACATTCAGTACTTC.

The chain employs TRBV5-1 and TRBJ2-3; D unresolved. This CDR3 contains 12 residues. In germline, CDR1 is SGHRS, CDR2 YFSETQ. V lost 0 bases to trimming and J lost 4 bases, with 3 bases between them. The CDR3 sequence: CASSLASDTQYF. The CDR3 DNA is TGCGCCAGCAGCTTGGCTTCAGATACGCAGTATTTT.

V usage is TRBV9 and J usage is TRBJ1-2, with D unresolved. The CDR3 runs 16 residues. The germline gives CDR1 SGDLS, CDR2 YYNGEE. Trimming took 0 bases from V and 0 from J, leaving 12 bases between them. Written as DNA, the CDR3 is TGTGCCAGCAGCGTAGGTAGGAACGGGGCTAACTATGGCTACACCTTC. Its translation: CASSVGRNGANYGYTF. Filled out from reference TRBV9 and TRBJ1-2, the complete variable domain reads DSGVTQTPKHLITATGQRVTLRCSPRSGDLSVYWYQQSLDQGLQFLIQYYNGEERAKGNILERFSAQQFPDLHSELNLSSLELGDSALYFCASSVGRNGANYGYTFGSGTRLTVV.

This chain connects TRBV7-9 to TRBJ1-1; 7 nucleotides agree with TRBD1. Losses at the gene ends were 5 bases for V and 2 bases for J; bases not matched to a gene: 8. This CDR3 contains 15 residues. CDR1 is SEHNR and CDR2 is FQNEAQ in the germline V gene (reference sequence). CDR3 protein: CASSPRQGRNTEAFF. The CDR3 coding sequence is TGTGCCAGCAGCCCCCGACAGGGAAGAAACACTGAAGCTTTCTTT.

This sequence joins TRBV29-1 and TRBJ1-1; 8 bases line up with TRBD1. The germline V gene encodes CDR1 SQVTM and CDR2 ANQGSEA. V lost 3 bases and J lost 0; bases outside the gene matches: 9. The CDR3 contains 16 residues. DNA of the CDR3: TGCAGCGTTGAGCCCAGGACAGGGCGGATGAACACTGAAGCTTTCTTT. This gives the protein CSVEPRTGRMNTEAFF.

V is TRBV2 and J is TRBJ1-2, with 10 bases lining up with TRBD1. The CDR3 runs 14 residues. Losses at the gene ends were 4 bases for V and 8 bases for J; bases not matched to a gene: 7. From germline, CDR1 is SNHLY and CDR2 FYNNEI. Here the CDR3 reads CASSVGQGMSGYTF. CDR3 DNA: TGTGCCAGCAGTGTGGGACAGGGGATGAGCGGCTACACCTTC.

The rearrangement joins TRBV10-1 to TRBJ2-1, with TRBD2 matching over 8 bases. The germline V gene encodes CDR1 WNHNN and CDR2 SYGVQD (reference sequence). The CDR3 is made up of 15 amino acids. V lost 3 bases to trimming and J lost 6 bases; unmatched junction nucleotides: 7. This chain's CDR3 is CASSETSGPANEQFF. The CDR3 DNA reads TGCGCCAGCAGTGAAACTAGCGGCCCCGCCAATGAGCAGTTCTTC.

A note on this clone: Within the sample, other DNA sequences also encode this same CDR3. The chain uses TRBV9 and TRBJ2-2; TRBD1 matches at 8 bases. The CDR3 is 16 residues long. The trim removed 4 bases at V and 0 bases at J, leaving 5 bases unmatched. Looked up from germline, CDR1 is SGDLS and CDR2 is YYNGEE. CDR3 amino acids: CASSPGQGANTGELFF. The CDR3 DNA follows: TGTGCCAGCAGCCCAGGACAGGGAGCGAACACCGGGGAGCTGTTTTTT. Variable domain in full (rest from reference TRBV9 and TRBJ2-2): DSGVTQTPKHLITATGQRVTLRCSPRSGDLSVYWYQQSLDQGLQFLIQYYNGEERAKGNILERFSAQQFPDLHSELNLSSLELGDSALYFCASSPGQGANTGELFFGEGSRLTVL.